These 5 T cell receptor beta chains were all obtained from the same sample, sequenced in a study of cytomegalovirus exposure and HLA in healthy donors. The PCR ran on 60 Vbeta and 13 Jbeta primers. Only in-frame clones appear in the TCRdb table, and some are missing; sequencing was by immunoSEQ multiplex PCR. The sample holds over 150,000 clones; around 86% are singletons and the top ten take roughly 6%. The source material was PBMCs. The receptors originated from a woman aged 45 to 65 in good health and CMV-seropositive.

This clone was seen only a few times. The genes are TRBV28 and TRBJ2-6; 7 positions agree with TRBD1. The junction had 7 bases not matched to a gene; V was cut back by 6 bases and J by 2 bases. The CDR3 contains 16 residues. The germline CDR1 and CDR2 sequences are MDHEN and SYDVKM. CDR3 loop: CASRHVTGAGANVLTF. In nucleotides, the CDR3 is TGTGCCAGCAGACATGTAACAGGGGCTGGGGCCAACGTCCTGACTTTC. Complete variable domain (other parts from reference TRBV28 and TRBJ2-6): DVKVTQSSRYLVKRTGEKVFLECVQDMDHENMFWYRQDPGLGLRLIYFSYDVKMKEKGDIPEGYSVSREKKERFSLILESASTNQTSMYLCASRHVTGAGANVLTFGAGSRLTVL.

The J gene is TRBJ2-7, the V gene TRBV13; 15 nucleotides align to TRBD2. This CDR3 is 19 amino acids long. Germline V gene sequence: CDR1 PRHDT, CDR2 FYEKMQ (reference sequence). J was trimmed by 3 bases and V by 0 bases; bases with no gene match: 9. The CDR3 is CASSLGVGLAGGRYYEQYF. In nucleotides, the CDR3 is TGTGCCAGCAGCTTAGGCGTGGGACTAGCGGGAGGCCGCTACTACGAGCAGTACTTC.

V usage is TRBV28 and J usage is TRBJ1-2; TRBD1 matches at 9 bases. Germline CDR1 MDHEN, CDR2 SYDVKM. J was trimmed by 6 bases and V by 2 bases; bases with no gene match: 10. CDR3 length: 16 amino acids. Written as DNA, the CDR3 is TGTGCCAGCAGTTTAATTACGACGGGACAGGGTCATGGCTACACCTTC. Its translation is CASSLITTGQGHGYTF.

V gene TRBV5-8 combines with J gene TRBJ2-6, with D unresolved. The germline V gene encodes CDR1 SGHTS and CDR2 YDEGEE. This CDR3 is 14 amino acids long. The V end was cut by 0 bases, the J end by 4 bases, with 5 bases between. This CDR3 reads CASSLDQGANVLTF. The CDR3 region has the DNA TGTGCCAGCAGCTTGGATCAGGGGGCCAACGTCCTGACTTTC. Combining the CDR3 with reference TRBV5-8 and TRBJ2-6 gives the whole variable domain EAGVTQSPTHLIKTRGQQATLRCSPISGHTSVYWYQQALGLGLQFLLWYDEGEERNRGNFPPRFSGRQFPNYSSELNVNALELEDSALYLCASSLDQGANVLTFGAGSRLTVL.

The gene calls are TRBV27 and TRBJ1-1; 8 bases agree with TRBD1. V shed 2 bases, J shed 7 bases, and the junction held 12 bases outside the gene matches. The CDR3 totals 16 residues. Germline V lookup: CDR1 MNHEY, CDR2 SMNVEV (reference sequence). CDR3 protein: CASSLRVDRGRFEAFF. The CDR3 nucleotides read TGTGCCAGCAGTTTAAGAGTCGACAGGGGCAGATTTGAAGCTTTCTTT.